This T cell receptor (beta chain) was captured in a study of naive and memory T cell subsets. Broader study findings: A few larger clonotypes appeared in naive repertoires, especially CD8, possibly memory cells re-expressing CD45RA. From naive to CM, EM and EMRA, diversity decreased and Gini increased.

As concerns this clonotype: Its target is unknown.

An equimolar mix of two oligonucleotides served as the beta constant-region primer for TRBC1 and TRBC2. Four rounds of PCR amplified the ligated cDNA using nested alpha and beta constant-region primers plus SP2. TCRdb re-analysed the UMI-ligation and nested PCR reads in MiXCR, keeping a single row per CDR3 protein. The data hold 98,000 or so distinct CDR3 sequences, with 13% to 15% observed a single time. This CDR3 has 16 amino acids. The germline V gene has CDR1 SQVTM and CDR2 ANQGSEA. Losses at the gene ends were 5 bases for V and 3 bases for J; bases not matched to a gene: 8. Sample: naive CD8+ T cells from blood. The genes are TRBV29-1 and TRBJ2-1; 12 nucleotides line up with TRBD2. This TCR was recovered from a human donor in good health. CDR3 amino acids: CSVTGLTSGSYNEQFF. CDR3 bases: TGCAGCGTTACCGGCCTGACTAGCGGGAGCTACAATGAGCAGTTCTTC.